This T cell receptor (beta chain) was identified in a study of blood T cells in healthy people across ages. Across the study: About one barcoded beta molecule per two T cells was captured by template switching. The study, taken as a whole, reports: The recorded TCR beta diversity per million T cells decreased in a roughly linear manner with age.

Concerning this clonotype itself: Its antigen is as yet unknown.

Using a J-beta primer mix together with a sample-barcoded 5' primer, a second PCR was run for roughly 6 to 12 cycles. The template-switch adaptor was a 5' adaptor with 12 random nucleotides. It tagged each cDNA molecule. Each CDR3 protein is one row after TCRdb ran MiXCR on the 5' RACE reads. The sample lists around 1.7 million distinct CDR3 sequences, roughly 27% occurring once. Per-sample PBMC isolation yielded at least 7 million cells. The receptor was isolated from a woman younger than 45 in good health. The sample comprised blood.

CDR3 nucleotides: TGCGCCAGCAGCTTCGGGGCGATCACAGATACGCAGTATTTT. It specifies CASSFGAITDTQYF. This rearrangement joins TRBV5-1 to TRBJ2-3; the D call may be TRBD1 or TRBD2 (5 bases each). This CDR3 region has 14 residues. The germline CDR1 and CDR2 sequences are SGHRS and YFSETQ. Trimming removed 2 bases from V and 2 bases from J, with 9 bases in between.